The 2 T cell receptor beta chains listed next were all sequenced from one sample in a study of blood T cell repertoires in COVID-19. Clones were read by immunoSEQ multiplex PCR, and TCRdb kept only the in-frame ones, dropping some. Of some 200,000 clones in the sample, more than 75% were seen once. Sequencing used peripheral blood. These receptors came from a woman aged 40 to 50 with acute or convalescent COVID-19.

This chain links TRBV13 with TRBJ2-1; 8 nucleotides align to TRBD2. The V and J ends lost 2 bases and 1 base, in that order; junction bases with no gene match: 10. The germline V gene encodes CDR1 PRHDT and CDR2 FYEKMQ (reference sequence). The CDR3 extends over 18 amino acids. The DNA of the CDR3 is TGTGCCAGCAGCTTAATAAGCGGGAGTAAAGGGTCCTACAATGAGCAGTTCTTC. It codes for CASSLISGSKGSYNEQFF. The variable domain in full, with the rest retrieved from reference TRBV13 and TRBJ2-1, is AAGVIQSPRHLIKEKRETATLKCYPIPRHDTVYWYQQGPGQDPQFLISFYEKMQSDKGSIPDRFSAQQFSDYHSELNMSSLELGDSALYFCASSLISGSKGSYNEQFFGPGTRLTVL.

The CDR3 sequence is CASSGPGTSGDQEQFF. The DNA for the CDR3 is TGTGCCAGCAGCGGACCTGGGACTAGCGGAGACCAAGAGCAGTTCTTC. The chain employs TRBV7-9 and TRBJ2-1, with TRBD2 matching 11 bases. This CDR3 has 16 amino acids. Per the germline V gene, CDR1 is SEHNR and CDR2 is FQNEAQ (reference sequence). V trimming: 5 bases; J trimming: 10 bases; junction bases outside the gene matches: 13. The complete variable domain, with remaining parts taken from reference TRBV7-9 and TRBJ2-1, reads DTGVSQNPRHKITKRGQNVTFRCDPISEHNRLYWYRQTLGQGPEFLTYFQNEAQLEKSRLLSDRFSAERPKGSFSTLEIQRTEQGDSAMYLCASSGPGTSGDQEQFFGPGTRLTVL.